This T cell receptor (beta chain) was identified in a study of response to subunit inactivated influenza vaccine. TCRdb reprocessed the RT-PCR reads with MiXCR, giving one entry per CDR3 protein. In the table there are fewer than 700,000 distinct CDR3 sequences, over 10% of which are singletons. Regarding the study as a whole: Authors suggested few new T cells are recruited by each seasonal influenza vaccination.

Of note for this clonotype: No antigen is known for it.

The germline gives CDR1 DFQATT, CDR2 SNEGSKA (reference sequence). The CDR3 has 14 amino acids. V lost 2 bases, J lost 6 bases, and 4 bases stayed unmatched. This rearrangement joins TRBV20-1 to TRBJ1-6; TRBD1 aligns across 7 bases. The TCR sequence derives from a man in his fifties who received an inactivated influenza vaccine. The source was PBMCs from blood, collected roughly 47 days after vaccination. This chain's CDR3 is CSARYQGVNSPLHF. The CDR3 DNA sequence: TGCAGTGCTAGATACCAGGGGGTTAATTCACCCCTCCACTTT.